This section outlines one TCR beta chain sequence together with its context. The data were taken from a study of blood T cells in healthy people across ages. A J-beta primer mix and a sample-barcoded 5' primer were used in a second PCR of roughly 6 to 11 cycles. TCRdb re-called the 5' RACE reads with MiXCR, one entry per CDR3 protein. The sample consists of over 700,000 distinct CDR3 sequences, 20% to 25% of them appearing once. These data are also associated with another study on T cells of mothers and their children. According to that study: About 2.8 million TCR beta reads per child versus over 8 million per mother.

The sample comprised blood. This receptor was obtained from a boy between 10 and 17 years old in good health.

CDR3 nucleotides: TGTGCCACCAGCAGAGATCCACTAGCGGGCGAGCAGTACTTC. Translation: CATSRDPLAGEQYF. The chain carries TRBV15 and TRBJ2-7, with TRBD2 identical over 9 bases. The CDR3 runs to 14 residues. CDR1 and CDR2 from the germline V gene are LNHNV and YYDKDF (reference sequence). V shed 0 bases and J 6 bases; nucleotides not matched to a gene: 3. Variable domain in full (rest from reference TRBV15 and TRBJ2-7): DAMVIQNPRYQVTQFGKPVTLSCSQTLNHNVMYWYQQKSSQAPKLLFHYYDKDFNNEADTPDNFQSRRPNTSFCFLDIRSPGLGDTAMYLCATSRDPLAGEQYFGPGTRLTVT.